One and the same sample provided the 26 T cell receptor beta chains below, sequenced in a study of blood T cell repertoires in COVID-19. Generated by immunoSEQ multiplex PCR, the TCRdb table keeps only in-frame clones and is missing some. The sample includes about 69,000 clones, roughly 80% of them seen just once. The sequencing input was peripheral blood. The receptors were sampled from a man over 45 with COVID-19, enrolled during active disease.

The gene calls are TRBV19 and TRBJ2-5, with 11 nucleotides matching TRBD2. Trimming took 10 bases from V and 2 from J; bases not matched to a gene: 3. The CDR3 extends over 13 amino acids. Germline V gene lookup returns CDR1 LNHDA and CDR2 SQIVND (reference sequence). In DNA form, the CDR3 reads TGTGCCACCAGACTAGCGGGACAAGAGACCCAGTACTTC. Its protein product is CATRLAGQETQYF.

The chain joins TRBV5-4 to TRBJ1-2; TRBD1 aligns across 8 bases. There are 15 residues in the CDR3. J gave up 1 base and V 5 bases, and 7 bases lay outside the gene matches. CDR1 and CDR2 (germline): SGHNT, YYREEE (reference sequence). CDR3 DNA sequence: TGTGCCAGCAGACGCGGGACAGGCATTAACTATGGCTACACCTTC. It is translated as CASRRGTGINYGYTF.

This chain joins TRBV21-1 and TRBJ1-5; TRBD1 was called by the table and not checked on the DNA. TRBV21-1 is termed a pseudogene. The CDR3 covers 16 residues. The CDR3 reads CASSKGTGGGNQPQHF. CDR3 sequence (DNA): TGTGCCAGCAGCAAAGGAACAGGGGGTGGCAATCAGCCCCAGCATTTT.

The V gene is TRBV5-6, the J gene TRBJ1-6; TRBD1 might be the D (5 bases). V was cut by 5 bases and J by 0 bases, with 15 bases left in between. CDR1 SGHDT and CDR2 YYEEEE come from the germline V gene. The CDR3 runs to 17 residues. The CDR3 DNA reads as TGTGCCAGCAGTTCAACGACAGAGAGCTCCTATAATTCACCCCTCCACTTT. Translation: CASSSTTESSYNSPLHF.

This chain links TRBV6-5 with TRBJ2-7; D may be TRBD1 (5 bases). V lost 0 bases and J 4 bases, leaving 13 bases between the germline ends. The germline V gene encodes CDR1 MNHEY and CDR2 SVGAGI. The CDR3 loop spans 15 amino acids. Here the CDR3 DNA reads TGTGCCAGCAGTTACTCCAGGGTGTCGGTGTACGAGCAGTACTTC. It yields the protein CASSYSRVSVYEQYF.

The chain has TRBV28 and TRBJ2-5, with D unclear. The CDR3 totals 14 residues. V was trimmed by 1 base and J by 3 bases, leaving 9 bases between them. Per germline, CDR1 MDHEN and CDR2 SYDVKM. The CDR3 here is CASSLYYEKETQYF. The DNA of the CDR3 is TGTGCCAGCAGTTTATATTACGAGAAAGAGACCCAGTACTTC.

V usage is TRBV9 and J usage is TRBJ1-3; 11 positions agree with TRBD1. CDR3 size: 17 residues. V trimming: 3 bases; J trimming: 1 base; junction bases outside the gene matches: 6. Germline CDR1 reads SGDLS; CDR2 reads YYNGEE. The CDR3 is CASSGWTGGESGNTIYF. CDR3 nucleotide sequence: TGTGCCAGCAGCGGATGGACAGGGGGCGAATCTGGAAACACCATATATTTT.

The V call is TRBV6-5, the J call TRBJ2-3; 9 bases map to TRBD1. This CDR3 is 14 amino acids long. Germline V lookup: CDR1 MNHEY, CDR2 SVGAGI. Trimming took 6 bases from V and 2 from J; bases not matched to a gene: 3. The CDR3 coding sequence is TGTGCCAGCAGCGGGACAGGGCACACAGATACGCAGTATTTT. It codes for CASSGTGHTDTQYF.

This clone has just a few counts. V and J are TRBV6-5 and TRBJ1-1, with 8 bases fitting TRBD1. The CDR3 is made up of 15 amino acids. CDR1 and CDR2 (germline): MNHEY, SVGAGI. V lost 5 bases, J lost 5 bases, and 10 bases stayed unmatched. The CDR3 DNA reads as TGTGCCAGCAGTCAGTACAGGGGGACAAGGACTGAAGCTTTCTTT. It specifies CASSQYRGTRTEAFF.

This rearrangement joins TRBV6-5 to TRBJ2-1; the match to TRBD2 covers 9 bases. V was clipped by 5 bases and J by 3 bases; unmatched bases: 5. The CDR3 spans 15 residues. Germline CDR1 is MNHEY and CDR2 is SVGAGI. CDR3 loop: CASSPGTSIYNEQFF. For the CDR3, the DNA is TGTGCCAGCAGTCCGGGGACTAGCATCTACAATGAGCAGTTCTTC.

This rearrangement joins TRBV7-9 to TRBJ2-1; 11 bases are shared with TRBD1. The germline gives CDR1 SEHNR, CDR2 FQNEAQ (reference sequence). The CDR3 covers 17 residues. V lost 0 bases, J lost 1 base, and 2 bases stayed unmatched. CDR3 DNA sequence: TGTGCCAGCAGCTTAGCGTGGGACAGGGGGTCCTACAATGAGCAGTTCTTC. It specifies CASSLAWDRGSYNEQFF.

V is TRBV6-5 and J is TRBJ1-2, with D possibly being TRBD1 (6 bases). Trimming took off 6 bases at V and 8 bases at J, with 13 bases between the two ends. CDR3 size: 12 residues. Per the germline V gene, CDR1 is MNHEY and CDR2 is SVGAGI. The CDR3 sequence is CASRQQGRGYTF. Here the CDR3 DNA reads TGTGCCAGCAGACAACAGGGTCGCGGCTACACCTTC.

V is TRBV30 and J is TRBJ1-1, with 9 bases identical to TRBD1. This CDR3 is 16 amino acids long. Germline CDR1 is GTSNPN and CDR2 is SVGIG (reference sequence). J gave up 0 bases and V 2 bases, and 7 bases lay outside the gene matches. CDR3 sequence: CAWSSVGTGMNTEAFF. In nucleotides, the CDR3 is TGTGCCTGGAGTAGTGTGGGGACAGGGATGAACACTGAAGCTTTCTTT.

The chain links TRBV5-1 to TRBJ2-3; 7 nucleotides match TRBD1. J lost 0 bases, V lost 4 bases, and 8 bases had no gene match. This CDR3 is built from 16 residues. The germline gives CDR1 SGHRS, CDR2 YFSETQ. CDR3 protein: CASSGRDSASTDTQYF. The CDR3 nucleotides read TGCGCCAGCAGCGGACGGGACAGTGCTAGCACAGATACGCAGTATTTT.

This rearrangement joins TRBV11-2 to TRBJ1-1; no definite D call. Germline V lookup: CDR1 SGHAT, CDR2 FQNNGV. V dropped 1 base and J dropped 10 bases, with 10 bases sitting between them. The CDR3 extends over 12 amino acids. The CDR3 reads CASSLGSHGAFF. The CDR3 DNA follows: TGTGCCAGCAGCTTAGGGTCTCACGGAGCTTTCTTT.

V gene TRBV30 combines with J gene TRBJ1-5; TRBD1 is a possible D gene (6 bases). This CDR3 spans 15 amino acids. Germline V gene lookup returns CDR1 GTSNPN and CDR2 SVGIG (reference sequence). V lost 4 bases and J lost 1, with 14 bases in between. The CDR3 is CAWKQGGLSNQPQHF. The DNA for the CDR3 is TGTGCCTGGAAACAGGGAGGGTTAAGCAATCAGCCCCAGCATTTT.

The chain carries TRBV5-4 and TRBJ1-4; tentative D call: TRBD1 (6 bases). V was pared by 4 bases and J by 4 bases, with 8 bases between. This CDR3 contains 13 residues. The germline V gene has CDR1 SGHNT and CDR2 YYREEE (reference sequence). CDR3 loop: CASSRQDNEKLFF. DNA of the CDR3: TGTGCCAGCAGCCGACAGGATAATGAAAAACTGTTTTTT.

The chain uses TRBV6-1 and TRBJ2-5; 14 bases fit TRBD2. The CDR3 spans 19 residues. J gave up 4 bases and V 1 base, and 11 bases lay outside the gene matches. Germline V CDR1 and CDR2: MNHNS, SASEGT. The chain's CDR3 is CASSEVPPGLAGARETQYF. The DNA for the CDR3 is TGTGCCAGCAGTGAAGTCCCACCGGGACTAGCGGGGGCCAGAGAGACCCAGTACTTC.

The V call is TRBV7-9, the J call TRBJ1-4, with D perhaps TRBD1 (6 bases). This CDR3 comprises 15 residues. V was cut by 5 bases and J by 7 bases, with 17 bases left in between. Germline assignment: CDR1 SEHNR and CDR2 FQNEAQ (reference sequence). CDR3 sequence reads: CASSEGGAFGEKLFF. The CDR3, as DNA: TGTGCCAGCAGCGAAGGGGGGGCCTTTGGTGAAAAACTGTTTTTT.

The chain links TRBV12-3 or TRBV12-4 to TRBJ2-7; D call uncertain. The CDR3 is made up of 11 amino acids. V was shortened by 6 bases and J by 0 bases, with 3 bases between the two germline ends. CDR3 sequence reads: CASSYSYEQYF. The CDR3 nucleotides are TGTGCCAGCAGCTACTCCTACGAGCAGTACTTC.

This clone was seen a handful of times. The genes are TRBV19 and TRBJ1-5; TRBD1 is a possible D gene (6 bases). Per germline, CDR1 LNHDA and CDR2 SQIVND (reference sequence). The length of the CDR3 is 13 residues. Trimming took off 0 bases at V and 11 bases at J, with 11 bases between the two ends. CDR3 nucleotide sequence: TGTGCCAGTAGTATAGATTCCGGGACAACCCAGCATTTT. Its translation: CASSIDSGTTQHF.

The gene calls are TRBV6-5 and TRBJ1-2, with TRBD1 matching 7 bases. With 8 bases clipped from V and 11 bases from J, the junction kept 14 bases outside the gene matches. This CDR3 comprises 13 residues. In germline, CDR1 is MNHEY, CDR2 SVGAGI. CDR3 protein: CASSDRATKGYTF. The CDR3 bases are TGTGCCAGCTCTGACAGGGCCACCAAAGGATACACCTTC.

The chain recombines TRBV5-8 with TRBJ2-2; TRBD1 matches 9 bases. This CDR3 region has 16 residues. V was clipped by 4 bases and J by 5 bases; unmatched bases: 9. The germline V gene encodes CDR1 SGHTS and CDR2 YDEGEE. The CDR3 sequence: CASSGQQGAQTGELFF. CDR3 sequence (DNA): TGTGCCAGCAGCGGACAACAGGGGGCGCAGACCGGGGAGCTGTTTTTT.

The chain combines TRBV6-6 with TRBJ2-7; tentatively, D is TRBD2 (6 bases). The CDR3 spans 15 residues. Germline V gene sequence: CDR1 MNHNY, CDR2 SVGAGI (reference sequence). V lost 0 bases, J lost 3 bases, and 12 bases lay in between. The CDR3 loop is CASSYSAGRNYEQYF. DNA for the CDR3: TGTGCCAGCAGTTACTCAGCAGGGAGGAACTACGAGCAGTACTTC.

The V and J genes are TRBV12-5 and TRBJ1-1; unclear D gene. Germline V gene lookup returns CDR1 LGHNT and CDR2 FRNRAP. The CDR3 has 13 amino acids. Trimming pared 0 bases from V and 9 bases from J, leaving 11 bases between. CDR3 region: CASGLVNSLKAFF. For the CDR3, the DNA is TGTGCTAGTGGTTTGGTTAATTCCCTTAAAGCTTTCTTT.

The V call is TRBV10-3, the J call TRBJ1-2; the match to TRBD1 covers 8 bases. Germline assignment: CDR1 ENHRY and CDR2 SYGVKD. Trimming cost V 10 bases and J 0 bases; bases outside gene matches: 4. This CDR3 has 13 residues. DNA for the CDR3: TGTGCCACAGGACAGGGAGCTAACTATGGCTACACCTTC. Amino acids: CATGQGANYGYTF.